This note documents a single T cell receptor (beta chain) sequence. Data came from immunoSEQ multiplex PCR; TCRdb stores just in-frame clones and leaves some out. The sample contains some 200,000 clones, 75% to 90% of which appear only once. The data were obtained in a study of blood T cell repertoires in COVID-19. Study background: The United States, Italy and Spain provided the acute and convalescent COVID-19 samples.

Cohort placement rested on clinical history that participants reported themselves. V was clipped by 3 bases and J by 3 bases, with 5 bases between them. CDR1 and CDR2 from the germline V gene are KGHSH and LQKENI. The CDR3 is made up of 12 amino acids. This TCR was recovered from a woman in her twenties or thirties who had recovered from COVID-19. The genes are TRBV18 and TRBJ2-5; D ambiguous. Sequenced sample: PBMCs or T cells enriched from blood (not recorded which). DNA for the CDR3: TGTGCCAGCTCACCTAATAAAGAGACCCAGTACTTC. Its protein product is CASSPNKETQYF.